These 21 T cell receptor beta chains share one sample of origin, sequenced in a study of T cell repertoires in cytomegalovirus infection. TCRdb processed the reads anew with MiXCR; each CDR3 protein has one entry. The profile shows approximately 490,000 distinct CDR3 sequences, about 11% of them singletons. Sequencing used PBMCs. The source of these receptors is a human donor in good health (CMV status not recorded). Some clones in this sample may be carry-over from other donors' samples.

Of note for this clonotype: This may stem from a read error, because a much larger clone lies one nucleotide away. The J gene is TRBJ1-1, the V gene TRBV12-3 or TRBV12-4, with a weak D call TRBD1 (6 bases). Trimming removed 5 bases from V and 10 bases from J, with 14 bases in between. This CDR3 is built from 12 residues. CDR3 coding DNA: TGTGCCAGCAGTAGCAGCCTCAGGGGAGCTTTCTTT. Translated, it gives CASSSSLRGAFF.

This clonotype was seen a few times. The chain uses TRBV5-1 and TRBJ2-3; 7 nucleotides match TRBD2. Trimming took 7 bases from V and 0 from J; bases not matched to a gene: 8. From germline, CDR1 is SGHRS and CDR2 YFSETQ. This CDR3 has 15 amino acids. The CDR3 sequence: CASGQGGPSTDTQYF. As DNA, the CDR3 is TGCGCCAGCGGGCAGGGAGGGCCTAGCACAGATACGCAGTATTTT.

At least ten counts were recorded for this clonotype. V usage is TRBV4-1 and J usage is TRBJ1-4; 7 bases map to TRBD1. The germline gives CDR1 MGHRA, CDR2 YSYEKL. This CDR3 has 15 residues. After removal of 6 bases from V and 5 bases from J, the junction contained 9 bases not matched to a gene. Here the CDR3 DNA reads TGCGCCAGCAGACCGGAGGGACAGAGCAATGAAAAACTGTTTTTT. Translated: CASRPEGQSNEKLFF.

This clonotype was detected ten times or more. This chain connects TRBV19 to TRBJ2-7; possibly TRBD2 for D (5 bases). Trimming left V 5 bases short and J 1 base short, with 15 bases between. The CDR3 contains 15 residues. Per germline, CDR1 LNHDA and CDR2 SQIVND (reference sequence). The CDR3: CASSDLGDGSYEQYF. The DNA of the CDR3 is TGTGCCAGTAGTGACCTCGGGGATGGTTCCTACGAGCAGTACTTC.

For the CDR3, the DNA is TGTGCCAGTAGCACCCCCCGGGACACCGACACAGATACGCAGTATTTT. Amino acid sequence: CASSTPRDTDTDTQYF. V gene TRBV19 combines with J gene TRBJ2-3, with TRBD1 as a possible D gene (6 bases). The CDR3 covers 16 residues. Germline CDR1 and CDR2: LNHDA and SQIVND (reference sequence). The V gene lost 6 bases and the J gene lost 2 bases, with 18 bases spanning the gap.

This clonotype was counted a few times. The DNA for the CDR3 is TGTGCCAGCTCACCACCCGGAGGGTCTAACTATGGCTACACCTTC. Translating gives CASSPPGGSNYGYTF. The V gene is TRBV18, the J gene TRBJ1-2; no firm D call. Trimming took off 0 bases at V and 0 bases at J, with 8 bases between the two ends. The CDR3 is 15 residues long. Germline lookup yields CDR1 KGHSH and CDR2 LQKENI.

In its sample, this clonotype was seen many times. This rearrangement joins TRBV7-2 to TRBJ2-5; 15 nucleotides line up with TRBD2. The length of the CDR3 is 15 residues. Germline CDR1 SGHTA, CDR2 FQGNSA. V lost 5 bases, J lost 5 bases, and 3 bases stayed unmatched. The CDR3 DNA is TGTGCCAGCAGCGCCGGACTAGCGGGGGGGGAGACCCAGTACTTC. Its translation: CASSAGLAGGETQYF.

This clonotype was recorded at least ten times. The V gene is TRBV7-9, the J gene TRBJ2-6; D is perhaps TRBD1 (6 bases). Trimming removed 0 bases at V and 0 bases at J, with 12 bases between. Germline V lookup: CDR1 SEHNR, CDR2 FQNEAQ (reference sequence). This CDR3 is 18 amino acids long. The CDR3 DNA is TGTGCCAGCAGCTTAGCAGCAGGGGCGAACTCTGGGGCCAACGTCCTGACTTTC. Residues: CASSLAAGANSGANVLTF.

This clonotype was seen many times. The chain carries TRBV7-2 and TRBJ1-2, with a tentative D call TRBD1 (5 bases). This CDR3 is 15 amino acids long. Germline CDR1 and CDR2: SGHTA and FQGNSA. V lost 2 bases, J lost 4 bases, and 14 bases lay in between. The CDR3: CASSLLQGGFYGYTF. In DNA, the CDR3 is TGTGCCAGCAGCTTACTTCAGGGTGGGTTCTATGGCTACACCTTC.

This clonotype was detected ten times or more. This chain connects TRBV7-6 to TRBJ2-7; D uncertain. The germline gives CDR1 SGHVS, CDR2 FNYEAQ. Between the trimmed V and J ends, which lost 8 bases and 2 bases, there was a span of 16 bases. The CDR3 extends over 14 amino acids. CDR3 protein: CASLPRPNTYEQYF. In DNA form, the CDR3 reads TGTGCCAGCCTGCCTCGTCCTAATACCTACGAGCAGTACTTC. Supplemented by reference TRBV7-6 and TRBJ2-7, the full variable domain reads GAGVSQSPRYKVTKRGQDVALRCDPISGHVSLYWYRQALGQGPEFLTYFNYEAQQDKSGLPNDRFSAERPEGSISTLTIQRTEQRDSAMYRCASLPRPNTYEQYFGPGTRLTVT.

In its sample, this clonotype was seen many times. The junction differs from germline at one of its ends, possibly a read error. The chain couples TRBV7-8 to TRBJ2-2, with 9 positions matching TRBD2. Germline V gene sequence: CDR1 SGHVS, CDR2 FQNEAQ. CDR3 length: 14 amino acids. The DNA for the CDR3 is TGTGCCAGCAGCATAGCGGGAGTTAACGGGGAGCTGTTTTTT. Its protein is CASSIAGVNGELFF.

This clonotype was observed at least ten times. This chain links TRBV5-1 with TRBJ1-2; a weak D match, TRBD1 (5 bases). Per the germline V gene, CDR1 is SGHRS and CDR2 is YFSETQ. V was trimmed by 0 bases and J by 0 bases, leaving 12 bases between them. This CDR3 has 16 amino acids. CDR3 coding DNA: TGCGCCAGCAGCTTGGAGAGACAGACATCTAACTATGGCTACACCTTC. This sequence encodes CASSLERQTSNYGYTF.

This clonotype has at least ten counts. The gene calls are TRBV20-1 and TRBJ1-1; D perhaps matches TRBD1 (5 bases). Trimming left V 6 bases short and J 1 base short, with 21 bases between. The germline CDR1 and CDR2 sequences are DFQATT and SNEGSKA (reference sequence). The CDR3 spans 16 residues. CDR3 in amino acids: CSADPGTGGANTEAFF. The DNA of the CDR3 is TGCAGTGCCGACCCCGGAACGGGGGGAGCGAACACTGAAGCTTTCTTT.

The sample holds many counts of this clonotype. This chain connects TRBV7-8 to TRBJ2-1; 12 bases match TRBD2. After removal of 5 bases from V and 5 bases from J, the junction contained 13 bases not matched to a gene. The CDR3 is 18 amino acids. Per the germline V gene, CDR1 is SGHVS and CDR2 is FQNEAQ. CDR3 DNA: TGTGCCAGCAGCCCTGAAGGACCCCTAGCGGGGGGGCACAATGAGCAGTTCTTC. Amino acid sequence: CASSPEGPLAGGHNEQFF.

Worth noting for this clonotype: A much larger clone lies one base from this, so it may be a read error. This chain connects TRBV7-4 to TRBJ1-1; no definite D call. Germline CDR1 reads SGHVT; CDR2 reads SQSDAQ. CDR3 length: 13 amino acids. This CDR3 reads CTSSYGSNTEAFF. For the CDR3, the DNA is TGTACCAGCAGCTACGGCTCCAACACTGAAGCTTTCTTT.

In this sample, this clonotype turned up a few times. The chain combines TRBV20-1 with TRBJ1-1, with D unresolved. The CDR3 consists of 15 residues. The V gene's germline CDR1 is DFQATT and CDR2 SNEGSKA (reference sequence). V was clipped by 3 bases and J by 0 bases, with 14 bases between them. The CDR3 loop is CSARDGKFMNTEAFF. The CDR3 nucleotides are TGCAGTGCTAGGGACGGGAAGTTCATGAACACTGAAGCTTTCTTT.

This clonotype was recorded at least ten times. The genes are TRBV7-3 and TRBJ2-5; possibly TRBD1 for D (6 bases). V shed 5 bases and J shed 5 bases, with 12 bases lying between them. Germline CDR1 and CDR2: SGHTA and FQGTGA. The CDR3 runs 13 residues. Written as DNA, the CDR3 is TGTGCCAGCAGCGCTGGACAGAGTGAGACCCAGTACTTC. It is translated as CASSAGQSETQYF.

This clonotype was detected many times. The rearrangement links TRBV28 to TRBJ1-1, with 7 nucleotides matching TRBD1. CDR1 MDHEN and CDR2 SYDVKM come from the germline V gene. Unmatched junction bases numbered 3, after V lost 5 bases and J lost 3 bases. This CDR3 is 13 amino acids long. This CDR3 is CASSAQGYTEAFF. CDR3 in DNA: TGTGCCAGCAGTGCACAGGGGTACACTGAAGCTTTCTTT.

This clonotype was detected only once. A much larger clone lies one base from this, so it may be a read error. The CDR3 nucleotides are TGTGCCAACAGTACTCACAGGGAAAAGACCCAGTACTTC. Amino acids: CANSTHREKTQYF. V and J are TRBV12-3 or TRBV12-4 and TRBJ2-5, with a tentative D call TRBD1 (6 bases). The CDR3 runs to 13 residues.

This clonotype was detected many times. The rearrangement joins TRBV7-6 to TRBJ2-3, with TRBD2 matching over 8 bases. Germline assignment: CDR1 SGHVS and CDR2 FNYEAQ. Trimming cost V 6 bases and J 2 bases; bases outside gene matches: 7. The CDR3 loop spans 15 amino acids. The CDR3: CASRRTSGSTDTQYF. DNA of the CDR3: TGTGCCAGCAGGCGTACTAGCGGATCCACAGATACGCAGTATTTT.

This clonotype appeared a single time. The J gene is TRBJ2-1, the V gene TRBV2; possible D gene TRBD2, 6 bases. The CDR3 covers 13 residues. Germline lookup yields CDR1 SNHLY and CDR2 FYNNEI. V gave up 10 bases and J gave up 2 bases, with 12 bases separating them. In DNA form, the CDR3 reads TGTGCCACCGGGGACTCGGCCTACAATGAGCAGTTCTTC. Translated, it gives CATGDSAYNEQFF.